Given below is one T cell receptor (beta chain) in context. Its target antigen remains unknown. The junction departs from germline at one end; a sequencing error may be responsible. These data are taken from a study of glioma-infiltrating T cells (dated by TCRdb to the mid-2010s). For the study in its entirety: The study sequenced TCR alpha- and beta-chain repertoires from glioma tissue, from non-neoplastic brain tissue and from matched peripheral blood mononuclear cells. To gauge divergence between tissue and blood T-cell populations, every tissue-infiltrating repertoire was compared against the peripheral blood repertoire from the same patient. Three low-grade glioma patients, fewer than 10 primary glioblastoma patients, and three non-glioma patients who contributed non-neoplastic brain tissue made up the paired cohort.

Study-wide conclusions, independent of this receptor: Very few CDR3 sequences were shared between tissue and blood, attributed to high CDR3 diversity and limited sampling. The group comparisons were based on small numbers of patients: three non-neoplastic, three low-grade glioma and seven or eight glioblastoma patients. In non-neoplastic patients, VJ-independent divergence between tissue and blood fell below expectation, whereas in all gliomas, and especially in low-grade gliomas, the divergence rose above expectation.

The CDR3 runs 16 amino acids, cysteine and phenylalanine included. Only CDR3 DNA remains: 48 bases, in frame from the first base. As encoded in the germline V gene, CDR1 is MNHNS while CDR2 is SASEGT. TCR alpha and beta CDR3 regions were amplified with the iRepertoire nested amplicon-rescue multiplex PCR (arm-PCR) platform from RNA. The input for one-step reverse transcription and amplification was about 90-450 ng of tissue mRNA or PBMC total RNA. Following bead purification, Illumina adapters were added by a secondary multiplex PCR, and the libraries were gel-purified between 200 and 400 bp. The libraries contained internal 6-nucleotide barcodes that were used for demultiplexing. Sequencing of the libraries was done on an Illumina MiSeq using 2x220 or 2x250 nucleotide paired-end reads. The published analysis was carried out like this. FLASH 1.2.11 was used to merge paired reads, and BWA-MEM then aligned the reads to the GRCh37 human genome before TRA and TRB reads were extracted. An IMGT-derived reference of cassette sequences and CDR3 motifs, with pseudogenes included, was used for V and J assignment. Reads were translated in three frames, and productive CDR3s were defined as those with a C...FGXG motif and no stop codons. Clonotypes were defined as unique combinations of V-J cassette pair and CDR3 amino acid sequence. Reads were filtered by Hamming distance, thresholded by each sample's sequence error rate in mapped regions. The raw public reads went through TCRdb reprocessing: fastp at Q25, MiXCR clone calling, in-frame beta chains kept. For every CDR3 protein sequence, its rows merge into one entry that carries the most common genes and DNA. The V and J calls shown here were made by TCRdb, not taken from the authors' results. For this sample the table gives approximately 88,000 distinct CDR3 sequences, of which about 23% were detected only once. The ten largest clones take up roughly 6.7% of the sample.

This receptor was taken from a human donor with low-grade glioma or glioblastoma, undergoing nonglioma brain surgery, or in good health (not recorded which). The chain employs TRBV6-1 and TRBJ2-3, with TRBD1 identical over 7 junction bases. Material for sequencing was glioma tissue, nonneoplastic brain tissue, or PBMCs (not recorded which). CDR3 protein: CVSSRPGQTSTDTQYF. The DNA sequence is TGTGTCAGCAGCAGACCGGGACAGACTAGCACAGATACGCAGTATTTT.